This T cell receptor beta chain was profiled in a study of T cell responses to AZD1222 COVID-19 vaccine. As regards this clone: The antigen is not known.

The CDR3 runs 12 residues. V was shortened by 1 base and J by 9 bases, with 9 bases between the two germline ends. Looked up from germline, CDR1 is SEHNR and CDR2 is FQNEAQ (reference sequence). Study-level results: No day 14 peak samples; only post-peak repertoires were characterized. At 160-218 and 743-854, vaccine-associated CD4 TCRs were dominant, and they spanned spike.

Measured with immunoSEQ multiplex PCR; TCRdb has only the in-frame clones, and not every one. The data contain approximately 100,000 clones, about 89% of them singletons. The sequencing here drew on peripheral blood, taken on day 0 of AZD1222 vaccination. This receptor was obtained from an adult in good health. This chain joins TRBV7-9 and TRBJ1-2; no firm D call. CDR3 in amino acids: CASSLDARRYTF. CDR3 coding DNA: TGTGCCAGCAGCTTAGACGCGCGGCGCTACACCTTC.